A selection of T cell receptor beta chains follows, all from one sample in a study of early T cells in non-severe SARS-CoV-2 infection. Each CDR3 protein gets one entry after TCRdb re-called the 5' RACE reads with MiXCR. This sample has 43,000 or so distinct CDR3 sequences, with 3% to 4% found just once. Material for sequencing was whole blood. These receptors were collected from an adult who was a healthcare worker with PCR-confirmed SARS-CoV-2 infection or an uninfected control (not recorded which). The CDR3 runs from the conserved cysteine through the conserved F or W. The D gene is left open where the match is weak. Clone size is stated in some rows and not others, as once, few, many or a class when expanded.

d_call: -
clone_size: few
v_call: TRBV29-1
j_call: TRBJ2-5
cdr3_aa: CSVESPGRETQYF
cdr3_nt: TGCAGCGTTGAAAGCCCCGGGCGAGAGACCCAGTACTTC

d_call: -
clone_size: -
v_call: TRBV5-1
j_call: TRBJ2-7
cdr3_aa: CASSLTSAGPAYEQYF
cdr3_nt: TGCGCCAGCAGCTTGACCTCGGCGGGACCCGCCTACGAGCAGTACTTC

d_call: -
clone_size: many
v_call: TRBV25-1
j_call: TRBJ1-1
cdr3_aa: CASSEPGIMNTEAFF
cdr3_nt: TGTGCCAGCAGTGAACCGGGGATAATGAACACTGAAGCTTTCTTT

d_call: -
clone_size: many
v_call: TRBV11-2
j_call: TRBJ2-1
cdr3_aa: CASGQLNEQFF
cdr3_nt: TGTGCCAGCGGACAGCTTAATGAGCAGTTCTTC

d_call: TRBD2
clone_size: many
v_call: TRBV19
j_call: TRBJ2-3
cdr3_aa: CATTGGAGVGDTQYF
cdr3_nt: TGTGCCACCACGGGTGGAGCGGGAGTTGGAGATACGCAGTATTTT

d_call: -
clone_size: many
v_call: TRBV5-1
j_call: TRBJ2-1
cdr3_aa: CASSLVWESHYNEQFF
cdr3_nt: TGCGCCAGCAGCTTGGTTTGGGAGTCGCACTACAATGAGCAGTTCTTC

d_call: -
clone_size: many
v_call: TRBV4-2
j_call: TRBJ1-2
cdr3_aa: CASSQVGKDYGYTF
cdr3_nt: TGTGCCAGCAGCCAAGTGGGCAAGGACTATGGCTACACCTTC

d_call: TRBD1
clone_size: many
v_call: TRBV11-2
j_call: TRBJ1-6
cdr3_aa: CASSLGTGGSPLHF
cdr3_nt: TGTGCCAGCAGCTTAGGGACAGGGGGATCACCCCTCCACTTT

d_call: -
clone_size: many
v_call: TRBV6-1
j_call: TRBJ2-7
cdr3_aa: CASSAPVTGTYEQYF
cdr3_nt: TGTGCCAGCAGTGCCCCGGTGACAGGCACCTACGAGCAGTACTTC

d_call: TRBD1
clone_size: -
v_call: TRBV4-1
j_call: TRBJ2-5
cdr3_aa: CASSQAQGAGETQYF
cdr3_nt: TGCGCCAGCAGCCAAGCACAGGGGGCTGGGGAGACCCAGTACTTC

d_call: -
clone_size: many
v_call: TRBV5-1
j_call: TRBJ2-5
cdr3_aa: CASSLGGTETQYF
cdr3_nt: TGCGCCAGCAGCTTAGGCGGGACAGAGACCCAGTACTTC

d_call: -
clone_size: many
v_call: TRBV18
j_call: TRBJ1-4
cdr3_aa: CASSPFTGLDEKLFF
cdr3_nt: TGTGCCAGCTCACCGTTCACAGGGTTGGATGAAAAACTGTTTTTT

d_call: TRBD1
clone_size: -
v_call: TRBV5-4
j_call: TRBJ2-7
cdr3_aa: CASSFGQGSYEQYF
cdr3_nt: TGTGCCAGCAGCTTCGGACAGGGCTCCTACGAGCAGTACTTC

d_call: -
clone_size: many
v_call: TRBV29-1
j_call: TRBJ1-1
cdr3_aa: CSVSYPRGKNTEAFF
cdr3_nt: TGCAGCGTCTCCTATCCGCGGGGTAAGAACACTGAAGCTTTCTTT

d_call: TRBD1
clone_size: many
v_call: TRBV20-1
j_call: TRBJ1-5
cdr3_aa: CSARGSGGHQPQHF
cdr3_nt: TGCAGTGCTAGAGGCTCAGGGGGGCATCAGCCCCAGCATTTT

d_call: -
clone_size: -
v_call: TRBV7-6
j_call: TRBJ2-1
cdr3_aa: CASSWRGGDEQFF
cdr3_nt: TGTGCCAGCAGTTGGAGAGGTGGGGATGAGCAGTTCTTC

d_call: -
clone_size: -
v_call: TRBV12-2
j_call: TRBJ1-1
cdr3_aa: CASRLEGRDRGAFTEAFF
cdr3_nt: TGTGCAAGTCGCTTAGAGGGGCGCGACAGGGGTGCGTTCACTGAAGCTTTCTTT

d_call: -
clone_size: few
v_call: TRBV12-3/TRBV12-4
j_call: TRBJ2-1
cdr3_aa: CASSLFGAQQFF
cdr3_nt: TGTGCCAGCAGTTTATTCGGGGCCCAGCAGTTCTTC

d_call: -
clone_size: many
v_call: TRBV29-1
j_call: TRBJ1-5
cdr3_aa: CSVADRYNQPQHF
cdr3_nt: TGCAGCGTTGCCGACAGGTACAATCAGCCCCAGCATTTT

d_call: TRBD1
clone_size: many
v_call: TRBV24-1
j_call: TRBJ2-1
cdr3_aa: CATSDLPLGQGNYNEQFF
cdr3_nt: TGTGCCACCAGTGATCTCCCCCTCGGACAGGGGAACTACAATGAGCAGTTCTTC

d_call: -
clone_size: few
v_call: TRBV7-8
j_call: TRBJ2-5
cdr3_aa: CASSPATDAQYF
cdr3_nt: TGTGCCAGCAGCCCCGCCACCGACGCCCAGTACTTC

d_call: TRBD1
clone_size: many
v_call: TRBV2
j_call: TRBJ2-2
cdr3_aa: CASNLGGGRGTGELFF
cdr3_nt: TGTGCCAGCAACCTAGGCGGCGGCAGGGGGACCGGGGAGCTGTTTTTT

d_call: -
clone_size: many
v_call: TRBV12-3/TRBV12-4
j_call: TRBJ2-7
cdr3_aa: CASSLILGSHEQYF
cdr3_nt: TGTGCCAGCAGTTTAATCTTAGGGAGCCACGAGCAGTACTTC

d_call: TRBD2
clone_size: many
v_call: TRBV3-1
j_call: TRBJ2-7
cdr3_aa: CASSHGTRSPEQYF
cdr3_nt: TGTGCCAGCAGCCACGGGACTAGATCCCCCGAGCAGTACTTC

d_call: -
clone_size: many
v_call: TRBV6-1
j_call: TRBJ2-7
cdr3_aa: CAISYWSEQYF
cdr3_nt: TGTGCCATATCTTATTGGAGCGAGCAGTACTTC

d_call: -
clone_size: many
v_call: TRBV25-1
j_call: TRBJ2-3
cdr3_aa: CASSELTSVREGYTDTQYF
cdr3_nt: TGTGCCAGCAGTGAGCTTACTTCGGTGAGGGAAGGATACACAGATACGCAGTATTTT

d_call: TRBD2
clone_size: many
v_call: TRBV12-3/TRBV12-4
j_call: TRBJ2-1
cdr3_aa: CASSLAAGGPYEQFF
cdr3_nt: TGTGCCAGCAGTTTAGCAGCGGGGGGGCCCTACGAGCAGTTCTTC

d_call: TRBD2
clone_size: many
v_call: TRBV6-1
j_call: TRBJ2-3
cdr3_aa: CASSSRTSGSRDTQYF
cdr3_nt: TGTGCCAGCTCATCTCGGACTAGCGGGAGCAGAGATACGCAGTATTTT

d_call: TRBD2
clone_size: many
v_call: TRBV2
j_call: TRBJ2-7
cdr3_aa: CASSASGGSSYEQYF
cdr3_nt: TGTGCCAGCAGTGCCAGCGGGGGGAGCTCCTACGAGCAGTACTTC

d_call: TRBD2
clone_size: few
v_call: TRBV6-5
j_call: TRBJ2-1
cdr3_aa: CASSFLAGFNEQFF
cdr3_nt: TGTGCCAGCAGTTTCCTAGCGGGATTCAATGAGCAGTTCTTC

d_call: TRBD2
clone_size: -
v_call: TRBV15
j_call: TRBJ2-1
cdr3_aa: CATSRNRAQRGYNEQFF
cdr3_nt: TGTGCCACCAGCAGGAACAGGGCACAGCGGGGGTACAATGAGCAGTTCTTC

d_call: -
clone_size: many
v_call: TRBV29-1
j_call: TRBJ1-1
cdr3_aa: CSVGAGVPEAFF
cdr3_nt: TGCAGCGTTGGGGCGGGTGTCCCTGAAGCTTTCTTT

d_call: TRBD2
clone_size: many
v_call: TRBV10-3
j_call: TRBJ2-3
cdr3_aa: CAISERGGRIGADTQYF
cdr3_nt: TGTGCCATCAGTGAGCGGGGGGGCCGGATTGGAGCAGATACGCAGTATTTT

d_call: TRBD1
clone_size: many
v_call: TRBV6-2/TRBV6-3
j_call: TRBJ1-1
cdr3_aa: CASRHPGTGKTTEAFF
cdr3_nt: TGTGCCAGCAGACATCCCGGGACAGGGAAAACCACTGAAGCTTTCTTT

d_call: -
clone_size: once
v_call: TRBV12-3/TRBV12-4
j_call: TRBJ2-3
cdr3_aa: CASSLGANLGTDTQYF
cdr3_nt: TGTGCCAGCAGTTTAGGGGCAAACCTGGGCACAGATACGCAGTATTTT

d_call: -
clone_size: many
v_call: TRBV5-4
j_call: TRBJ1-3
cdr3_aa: CASSWQAGNTIYF
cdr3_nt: TGTGCCAGCAGCTGGCAGGCAGGAAACACCATATATTTT

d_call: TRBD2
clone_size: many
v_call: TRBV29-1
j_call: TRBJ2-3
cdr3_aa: CSVASGRSTDTQYF
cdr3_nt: TGCAGCGTTGCAAGCGGGAGGTCCACAGATACGCAGTATTTT

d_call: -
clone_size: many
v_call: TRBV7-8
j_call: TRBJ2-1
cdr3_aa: CASSWDGYNEQFF
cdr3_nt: TGTGCCAGCAGCTGGGACGGATACAATGAGCAGTTCTTC

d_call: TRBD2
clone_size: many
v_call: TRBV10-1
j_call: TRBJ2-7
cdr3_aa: CASALAGVPDEQYF
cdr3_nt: TGCGCCAGCGCCCTGGCGGGAGTACCCGACGAGCAGTACTTC

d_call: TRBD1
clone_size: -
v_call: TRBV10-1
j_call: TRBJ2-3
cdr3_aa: CASSGTGDTDTQYF
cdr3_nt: TGCGCCAGCAGTGGGACAGGGGACACAGATACGCAGTATTTT

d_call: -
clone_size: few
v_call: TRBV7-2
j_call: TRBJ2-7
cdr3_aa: CASSFVGGVPYEQYF
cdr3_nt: TGTGCCAGCAGCTTCGTCGGCGGGGTACCCTACGAGCAGTACTTC

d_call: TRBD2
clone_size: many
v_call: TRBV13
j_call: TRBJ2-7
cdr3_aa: CASSLTGRSSYEQYF
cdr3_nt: TGTGCCAGCAGCTTAACCGGGAGGAGCTCCTACGAGCAGTACTTC

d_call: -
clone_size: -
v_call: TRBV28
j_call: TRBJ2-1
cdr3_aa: CASSLGQGLVNEQFF
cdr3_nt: TGTGCCAGCAGTTTAGGGCAGGGTCTTGTCAATGAGCAGTTCTTC

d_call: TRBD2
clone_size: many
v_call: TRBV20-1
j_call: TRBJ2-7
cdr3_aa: CSAFLAGGSEQYF
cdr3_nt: TGCAGTGCCTTCCTAGCGGGAGGGAGTGAGCAGTACTTC

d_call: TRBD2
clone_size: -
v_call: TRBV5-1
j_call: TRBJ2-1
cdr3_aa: CASSFSGGSGSEQFF
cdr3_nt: TGCGCCAGCAGCTTCTCTGGCGGGAGTGGTAGTGAGCAGTTCTTC

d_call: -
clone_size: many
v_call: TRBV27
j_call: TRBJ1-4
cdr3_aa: CASMAATNEKLFF
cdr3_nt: TGTGCCAGCATGGCGGCAACTAATGAAAAACTGTTTTTT

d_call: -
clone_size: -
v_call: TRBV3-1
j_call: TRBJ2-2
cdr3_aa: CASSQEGPGVRTGELFF
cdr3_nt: TGTGCCAGCAGCCAAGAGGGTCCGGGAGTCCGAACCGGGGAGCTGTTTTTT

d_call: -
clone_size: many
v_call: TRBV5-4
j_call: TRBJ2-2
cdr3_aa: CASSFQRGANTGELFF
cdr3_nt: TGTGCCAGCAGCTTCCAAAGAGGGGCGAACACCGGGGAGCTGTTTTTT

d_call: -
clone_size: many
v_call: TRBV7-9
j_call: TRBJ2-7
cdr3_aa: CAFSGGEAYEQYF
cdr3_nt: TGTGCCTTCTCTGGAGGGGAGGCCTACGAGCAGTACTTC

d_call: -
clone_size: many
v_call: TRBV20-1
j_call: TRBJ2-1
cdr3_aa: CSSVWLRNEQFF
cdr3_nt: TGCAGTTCCGTTTGGCTGCGCAATGAGCAGTTCTTC

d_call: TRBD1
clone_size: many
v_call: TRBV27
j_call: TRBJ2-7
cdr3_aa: CATQGRGGSRGSEQYF
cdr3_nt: TGTGCCACCCAGGGGAGAGGGGGCAGCAGAGGTTCCGAGCAGTACTTC

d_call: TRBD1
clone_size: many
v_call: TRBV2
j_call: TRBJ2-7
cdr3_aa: CASSEGQGVRYEQYF
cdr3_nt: TGTGCCAGCAGTGAGGGACAGGGGGTAAGGTACGAGCAGTACTTC

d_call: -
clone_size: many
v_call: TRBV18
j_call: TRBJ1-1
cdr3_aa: CASSPGYEAFF
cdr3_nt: TGTGCCAGCTCACCAGGATATGAAGCTTTCTTT